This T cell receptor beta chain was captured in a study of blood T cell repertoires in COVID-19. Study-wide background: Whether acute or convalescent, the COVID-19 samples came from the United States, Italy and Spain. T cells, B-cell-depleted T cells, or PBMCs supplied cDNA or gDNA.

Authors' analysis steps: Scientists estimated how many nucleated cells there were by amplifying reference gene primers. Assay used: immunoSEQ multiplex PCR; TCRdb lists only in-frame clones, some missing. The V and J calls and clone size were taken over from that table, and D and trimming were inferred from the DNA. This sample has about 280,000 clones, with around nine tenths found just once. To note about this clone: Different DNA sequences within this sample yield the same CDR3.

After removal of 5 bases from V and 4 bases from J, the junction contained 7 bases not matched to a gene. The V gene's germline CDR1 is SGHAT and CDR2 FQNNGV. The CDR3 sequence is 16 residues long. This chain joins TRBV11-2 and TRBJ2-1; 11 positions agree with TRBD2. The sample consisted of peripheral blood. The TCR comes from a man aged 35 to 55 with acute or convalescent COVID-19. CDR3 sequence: CASSVLAGGLYNEQFF. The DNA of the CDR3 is TGTGCCAGCAGCGTCTTAGCGGGGGGGCTTTACAATGAGCAGTTCTTC.